This paragraph covers one TCR beta chain sequence. Antigen unknown. These data belong to a study of T cells and Merkel cell carcinoma outcomes. Study conclusions and caveats: Merkel cell carcinoma outcomes were reportedly predicted by repertoire and T-cell density.

Sequencing was performed with immunoSEQ multiplex PCR; in TCRdb, only in-frame clones are kept and a portion is missing. The sample includes about 15,000 clones, 75% to 90% of them seen just once. The V and J ends lost 0 bases and 1 base respectively, with 14 bases between them. This CDR3 contains 17 residues. Germline lookup yields CDR1 LGHNA and CDR2 YNFKEQ. The sample taken for sequencing was tumor tissue from Merkel cell carcinoma. This sequence originates from a human donor with Merkel cell carcinoma. This chain connects TRBV4-2 to TRBJ2-3; the D is unclear. CDR3 region: CASSQDGRSVGTDTQYF. The CDR3 bases are TGTGCCAGCAGCCAAGACGGAAGGTCAGTTGGCACAGATACGCAGTATTTT.